What follows describes a single T cell receptor beta chain. This sample is drawn from a study of blood T cell repertoires in COVID-19. Using immunoSEQ multiplex PCR, the repertoire was profiled, and TCRdb retains in-frame clones only, with some absent. The sample shows hundreds of thousands of clones, approximately 78% of them seen only once. Trimming took 1 base from V and 18 from J, leaving 19 bases between them. CDR3 length equals 14 residues. Germline V CDR1 and CDR2: MGHRA, YSYEKL. This receptor was obtained from a woman aged 60-75 years with active or convalescent COVID-19. The V call is TRBV4-1, the J call TRBJ1-6; perhaps TRBD1 as D (6 bases). The specimen was peripheral blood. Here the CDR3 reads CASSQAEETGRPHF. In DNA form, the CDR3 reads TGCGCCAGCAGCCAAGCCGAAGAAACAGGGCGCCCCCACTTT.